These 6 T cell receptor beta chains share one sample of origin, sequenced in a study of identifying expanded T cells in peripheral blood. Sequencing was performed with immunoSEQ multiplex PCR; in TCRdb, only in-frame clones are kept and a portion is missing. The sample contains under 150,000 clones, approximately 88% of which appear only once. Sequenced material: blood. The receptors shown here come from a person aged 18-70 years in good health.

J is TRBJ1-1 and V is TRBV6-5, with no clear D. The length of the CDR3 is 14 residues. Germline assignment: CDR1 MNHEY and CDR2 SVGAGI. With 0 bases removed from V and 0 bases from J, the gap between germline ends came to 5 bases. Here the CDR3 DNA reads TGTGCCAGCAGTTACTCACCGATGAACACTGAAGCTTTCTTT. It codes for CASSYSPMNTEAFF.

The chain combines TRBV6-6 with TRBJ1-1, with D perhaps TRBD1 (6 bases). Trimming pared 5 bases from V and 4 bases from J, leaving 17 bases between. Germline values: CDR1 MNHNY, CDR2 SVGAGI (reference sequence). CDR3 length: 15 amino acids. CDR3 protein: CASSPRHREGTEAFF. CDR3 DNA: TGTGCCAGCAGTCCTCGACACAGGGAGGGCACTGAAGCTTTCTTT.

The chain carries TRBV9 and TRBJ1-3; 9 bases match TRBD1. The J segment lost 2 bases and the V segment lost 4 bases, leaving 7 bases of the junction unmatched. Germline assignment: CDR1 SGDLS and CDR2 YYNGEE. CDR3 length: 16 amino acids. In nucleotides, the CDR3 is TGTGCCAGCAGCCCCCGGACAGGGGTAGCTGGAAACACCATATATTTT. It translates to CASSPRTGVAGNTIYF.

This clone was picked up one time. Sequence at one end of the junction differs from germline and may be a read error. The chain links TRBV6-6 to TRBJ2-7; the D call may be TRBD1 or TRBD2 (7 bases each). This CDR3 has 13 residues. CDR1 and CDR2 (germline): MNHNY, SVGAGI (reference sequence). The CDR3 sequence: CASSYSQGGDGSF. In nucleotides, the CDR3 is TGTGCCAGCAGTTACTCCCAGGGGGGGGACGGGTCTTTC.

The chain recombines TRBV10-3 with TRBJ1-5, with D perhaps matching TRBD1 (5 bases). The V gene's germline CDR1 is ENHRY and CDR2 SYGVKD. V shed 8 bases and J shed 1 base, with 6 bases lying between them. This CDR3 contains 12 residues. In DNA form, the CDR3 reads TGTGCCATCGGGGCAAGCAATCAGCCCCAGCATTTT. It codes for CAIGASNQPQHF.

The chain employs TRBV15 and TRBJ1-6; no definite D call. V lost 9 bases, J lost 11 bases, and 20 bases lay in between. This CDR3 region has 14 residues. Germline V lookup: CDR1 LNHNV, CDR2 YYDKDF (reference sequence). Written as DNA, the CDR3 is TGTGCCACGGGAAGACAAGGCTATCTAGCACCCCTCCACTTT. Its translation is CATGRQGYLAPLHF.